One sample yielded the 18 T cell receptor beta chains listed below, sequenced in a study of T cell changes during pregnancy in multiple sclerosis. Assay: immunoSEQ multiplex PCR; the TCRdb copy retains only in-frame clones and omits some. The table has roughly 40,000 clones, roughly nine tenths seen once. Sequenced material: CD8+ T cells from peripheral blood mononuclear cells, taken in the first trimester of pregnancy. These receptors all stem from a female donor with multiple sclerosis, enrolled in a pregnancy study.

The gene calls are TRBV9 and TRBJ2-7; 7 positions agree with TRBD1. J gave up 6 bases and V 3 bases, and 3 bases lay outside the gene matches. This CDR3 spans 12 amino acids. Germline V CDR1 and CDR2: SGDLS, YYNGEE. The CDR3 DNA reads as TGTGCCAGCAGCGGACAGGGTGGCGAGCAGTACTTC. It yields the protein CASSGQGGEQYF.

The chain combines TRBV6-5 with TRBJ1-4; a weak D match, TRBD1 (5 bases). The CDR3 is made up of 15 amino acids. Germline lookup yields CDR1 MNHEY and CDR2 SVGAGI. V lost 6 bases, J lost 5 bases, and 16 bases lay in between. DNA of the CDR3: TGTGCCAGCAGAACGGGGCGCGGGATCAATGAAAAACTGTTTTTT. This translates into CASRTGRGINEKLFF.

The V and J genes are TRBV6-6 and TRBJ2-7; a possible D gene is TRBD1 (5 bases). CDR1 and CDR2 (germline): MNHNY, SVGAGI (reference sequence). The CDR3 runs to 13 residues. V was shortened by 11 bases and J by 7 bases, with 21 bases between the two germline ends. CDR3 nucleotides: TGTGCCTGCAATGAGTACAGGAATGGTGAGCAGTACTTC. Protein: CACNEYRNGEQYF.

The chain couples TRBV19 to TRBJ2-7; tentatively, D is TRBD1 (5 bases). Trimming left V 5 bases short and J 2 bases short, with 13 bases between. Germline CDR1 LNHDA, CDR2 SQIVND (reference sequence). The CDR3 contains 14 residues. CDR3 nucleotides: TGTGCCAGTAGTGGTGACAGTAACACCTACGAGCAGTACTTC. Protein sequence: CASSGDSNTYEQYF.

This clone was seen only once. The rearrangement uses TRBV7-8 and TRBJ2-7; 8 bases fit TRBD2. Germline V gene sequence: CDR1 SGHVS, CDR2 FQNEAQ. The CDR3 is made up of 15 amino acids. Trimming removed 1 base from V and 2 bases from J; junction bases left unmatched: 4. The CDR3 region is CASSLEGSGTYEQYF. CDR3 coding DNA: TGTGCCAGCAGCTTAGAGGGTAGCGGGACCTACGAGCAGTACTTC.

The chain employs TRBV2 and TRBJ1-2; no definite D call. This CDR3 is built from 12 residues. V lost 6 bases and J lost 0, with 5 bases in between. Germline V lookup: CDR1 SNHLY, CDR2 FYNNEI. The CDR3 region has the DNA TGTGCCAGCAGGGACTCTAACTATGGCTACACCTTC. The encoded protein is CASRDSNYGYTF.

The J gene is TRBJ2-1, the V gene TRBV10-3; 12 nucleotides line up with TRBD2. V shed 2 bases and J 7 bases; nucleotides not matched to a gene: 3. This CDR3 is 15 amino acids long. Germline V gives CDR1 ENHRY, CDR2 SYGVKD. CDR3: CAISEGLAGSNEQFF. CDR3 sequence (DNA): TGTGCCATCAGTGAGGGACTAGCGGGGTCGAATGAGCAGTTCTTC.

This clone was detected once. CDR3 residues: CASSPPGLEPDTQYF. The CDR3 DNA reads TGTGCCAGCAGTCCCCCGGGACTAGAGCCCGATACGCAGTATTTT. This chain links TRBV6-1 with TRBJ2-3; 8 bases align to TRBD2. The ends lost 5 bases at V and 6 bases at J; junction bases unmatched: 10. The length of the CDR3 is 15 residues. Looked up from germline, CDR1 is MNHNS and CDR2 is SASEGT.

As DNA, the CDR3 is TGCGCCAGCAGCTCGGGGGGGGATCAGCCCCAGCATTTT. Protein: CASSSGGDQPQHF. J is TRBJ1-5 and V is TRBV5-1; D may be TRBD1 (5 bases). Germline V CDR1 and CDR2: SGHRS, YFSETQ. The V gene lost 3 bases and the J gene lost 5 bases, with 9 bases spanning the gap. This CDR3 spans 13 amino acids.

This sequence joins TRBV19 and TRBJ2-3; 7 positions match TRBD1. The CDR3 contains 13 residues. CDR1 and CDR2 from the germline V gene are LNHDA and SQIVND (reference sequence). Losses at the gene ends were 6 bases for V and 6 bases for J; bases not matched to a gene: 6. The CDR3 DNA follows: TGTGCCAGTAGCTTAGTCAGGGGGGATACGCAGTATTTT. Its translation is CASSLVRGDTQYF.

This chain links TRBV6-5 with TRBJ1-2, with D possibly matching TRBD1 (6 bases). Germline CDR1 reads MNHEY; CDR2 reads SVGAGI. V lost 8 bases to trimming and J lost 3 bases, with 10 bases between them. The CDR3 length is 12 residues. The CDR3 bases are TGTGCCAGCCACTCAGGGGACTATGGCTACACCTTC. It specifies CASHSGDYGYTF.

This sequence joins TRBV19 and TRBJ2-7; D is perhaps TRBD2 (5 bases). V was pared by 6 bases and J by 3 bases, with 15 bases between. This CDR3 is 14 amino acids long. Looked up from germline, CDR1 is LNHDA and CDR2 is SQIVND (reference sequence). CDR3 coding DNA: TGTGCCAGTAGAAAAGAAGAGGGCATCTACGAGCAGTACTTC. Translation gives CASRKEEGIYEQYF.

This clone was counted a few times. The chain is built from TRBV7-9 and TRBJ1-6; D might be TRBD1 (5 bases). Germline V CDR1 and CDR2: SEHNR, FQNEAQ (reference sequence). V gave up 3 bases and J gave up 1 base, with 19 bases separating them. The CDR3 consists of 19 residues. CDR3 loop: CASSLAGTFSSSYNSPLHF. CDR3 DNA sequence: TGTGCCAGCAGCTTGGCGGGGACTTTCTCCAGTTCCTATAATTCACCCCTCCACTTT.

In this sample, this clone turned up once. CDR3 DNA: TGTGCCAGCAGCGGAGGAGGGCAGGGCACTGAAGCTTTCTTT. It translates to CASSGGGQGTEAFF. The chain uses TRBV9 and TRBJ1-1; D is possibly TRBD1 (5 bases). Germline loops: CDR1 SGDLS, CDR2 YYNGEE. V was trimmed by 3 bases and J by 4 bases, leaving 13 bases between them. The CDR3 runs 14 residues.

The rearrangement uses TRBV5-8 and TRBJ1-4, with D possibly TRBD1 on 6 matching bases. Trimming pared 5 bases from V and 0 bases from J, leaving 11 bases between. Germline V gene data show CDR1 as SGHTS and CDR2 as YDEGEE. The CDR3 totals 15 residues. This CDR3 is CASRLGQTTNEKLFF. The CDR3 nucleotides read TGTGCCAGCAGGTTAGGACAGACAACTAATGAAAAACTGTTTTTT. Full variable domain (remainder filled in from reference TRBV5-8 and TRBJ1-4): EAGVTQSPTHLIKTRGQQATLRCSPISGHTSVYWYQQALGLGLQFLLWYDEGEERNRGNFPPRFSGRQFPNYSSELNVNALELEDSALYLCASRLGQTTNEKLFFGSGTQLSVL.

V and J are TRBV4-1 and TRBJ1-6; D unclear. V lost 2 bases, J lost 5 bases, and 10 bases lay in between. The CDR3 loop spans 15 amino acids. Germline assignment: CDR1 MGHRA and CDR2 YSYEKL. CDR3 in DNA: TGCGCCAGCAGCCAATATGGCGGGGATAATTCACCCCTCCACTTT. Translating it yields CASSQYGGDNSPLHF.

The chain uses TRBV9 and TRBJ2-1, with 8 bases that match TRBD2. The CDR3 consists of 17 residues. V was pared by 3 bases and J by 6 bases, with 14 bases of the junction left unmatched. From germline, CDR1 is SGDLS and CDR2 YYNGEE. CDR3 sequence (DNA): TGTGCCAGCAGCGGAAACATCCGGGGGGGCCGTGTCAATGAGCAGTTCTTC. The encoded protein is CASSGNIRGGRVNEQFF.

This clone has just one count. This chain joins TRBV29-1 and TRBJ1-2; D is perhaps TRBD1 (5 bases). Germline V lookup: CDR1 SQVTM, CDR2 ANQGSEA. CDR3 length: 14 residues. V was trimmed by 3 bases and J by 2 bases, leaving 13 bases between them. The CDR3 DNA reads TGCAGCGTTGACCAAGGGGTAGGGAACTATGGCTACACCTTC. Translation gives CSVDQGVGNYGYTF.